This T cell receptor (beta chain) came from a study of neurological immune-mediated disorders. cDNA synthesis was performed by 5'RACE with 10-nucleotide random UMIs. Via MiXCR, TCRdb re-called the 5' RACE reads, giving one row per CDR3 protein. Of over 55,000 distinct CDR3 sequences listed, about 10% are singletons. The CDR3 spans 14 residues. Germline V CDR1 and CDR2: SGHRS, YFSETQ. Study conclusions and caveats: Private repertoires in all groups were suggested by the finding that expanded clones across subjects shared no CDR3 amino acid sequences. HTLV-1-associated myelopathy had the most TCR clonal expansion, while multiple sclerosis had the least, a level that fell below healthy controls.

Ten or more counts support this clonotype. Its target is not known. At one boundary the junction diverges from the germline segment, which might be a read error. As to time point: longitudinal time-point 1 (baseline). Preparation of the unsorted libraries drew on 2 million PBMCs stored at -80 C. The chain is built from TRBV5-1 and TRBJ2-1; D is perhaps TRBD1 or TRBD2 (5 bases each). Sequencing input: PBMCs. The clonotype comes from a male donor with HTLV-1-associated myelopathy (HAM/TSP). The CDR3 region has the DNA TGCGCCAGCAGGTTGGGGGAGCCATCCAATGAGCAGTTCTTC. Translated, it gives CASRLGEPSNEQFF.